This T cell receptor beta chain was recorded in a study of Ad26.COV2.S vaccination and SARS-CoV-2 variants. Findings and limits, study-wide: Vaccine recipients showed a spike-specific TCR breadth that was higher than in placebo recipients. Similar non-spike TCR breadth was observed in recipients of vaccine and of placebo.

Treatment indicated: over 15 received Ad26.COV2.S at low or high dose, single or two shots; about 5 received placebo; per-sample allocation not given. The samples were gathered on day 63 after the first injection of vaccine or placebo. Notes on this clone: Its antigen is not known.

The method was immunoSEQ multiplex PCR; TCRdb's version includes in-frame clones alone and lacks a portion of them. The table lists 350,000 to 400,000 clones, approximately 86% of them singletons, with approximately 3.7% in the top ten. The germline gives CDR1 SGDLS, CDR2 YYNGEE. The CDR3 consists of 14 residues. Between the trimmed V and J ends, which lost 0 bases and 8 bases, there was a span of 11 bases. Sequencing was performed on peripheral blood, taken in a trial of Ad26.COV2.S vaccine versus placebo. The V gene is TRBV9, the J gene TRBJ1-4; tentatively, D is TRBD1 (6 bases). This sequence originates from a person between 18 and 60 years old who received the Ad26.COV2.S COVID-19 vaccine or a placebo. Here the CDR3 reads CASSVGGRGEKLFF. The DNA for the CDR3 is TGTGCCAGCAGCGTAGGGGGGCGTGGAGAAAAACTGTTTTTT.